The TCR beta chain under discussion was sequenced for a study of CD8 T cells in Susac syndrome. Regarding this clonotype: Antigen: not known.

Sequencing targeted TCR beta in T cells from blood (CD8+ and CD4+). The healthy controls were matched to patients by age and sex. It was negative isolation that provided the CD8+ and CD4+ T cells, whereas TEMRA cells were enriched by FACS. This CDR3 region has 15 residues. Trimming cost V 0 bases and J 5 bases, with 15 bases left between them. Germline CDR1 is SGDLS and CDR2 is YYNGEE. Findings and limits, study-wide: The authors acknowledged that their TCR sequencing and HLA analysis involved a relatively small number of individuals.

With random hexamers, about 0.5 to 1 ug RNA was reverse transcribed. TCRdb fed the immunoSEQ multiplex PCR reads into MiXCR, producing one record per CDR3 protein. There are approximately 190,000 distinct CDR3 sequences in the sample; approximately 93% occur only once, and around 0.1% lies in the top ten. V is TRBV9 and J is TRBJ2-7, with D possibly being TRBD1 or TRBD2 (5 bases each). The receptor's source is a human donor in good health. Sequenced: CD4+ T cells from PBMCs. CDR3 residues: CASSVGDGGRNEQYF. The CDR3 region has the DNA TGTGCCAGCAGCGTAGGAGATGGGGGACGGAACGAGCAGTACTTC.